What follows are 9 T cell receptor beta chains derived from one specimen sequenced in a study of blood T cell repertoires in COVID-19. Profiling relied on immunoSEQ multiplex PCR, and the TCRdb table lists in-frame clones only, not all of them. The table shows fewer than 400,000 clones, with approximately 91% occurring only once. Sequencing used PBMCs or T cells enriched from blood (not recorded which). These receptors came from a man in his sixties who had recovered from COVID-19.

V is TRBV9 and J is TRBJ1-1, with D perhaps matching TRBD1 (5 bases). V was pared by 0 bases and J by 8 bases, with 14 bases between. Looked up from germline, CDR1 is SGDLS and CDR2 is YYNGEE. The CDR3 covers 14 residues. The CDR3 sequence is CASSVVSRVAEAFF. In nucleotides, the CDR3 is TGTGCCAGCAGCGTAGTAAGCAGGGTCGCAGAAGCTTTCTTT.

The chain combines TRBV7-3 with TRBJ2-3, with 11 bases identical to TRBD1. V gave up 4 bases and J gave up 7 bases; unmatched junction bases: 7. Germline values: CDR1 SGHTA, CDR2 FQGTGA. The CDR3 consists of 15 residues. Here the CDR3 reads CASSSRTGGLNTQYF. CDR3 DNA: TGTGCCAGCAGCTCTAGGACAGGGGGCTTAAATACGCAGTATTTT. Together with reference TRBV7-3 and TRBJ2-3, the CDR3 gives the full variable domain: GAGVSQTPSNKVTEKGKYVELRCDPISGHTALYWYRQSLGQGPEFLIYFQGTGAADDSGLPNDRFFAVRPEGSVSTLKIQRTERGDSAVYLCASSSRTGGLNTQYFGPGTRLTVL.

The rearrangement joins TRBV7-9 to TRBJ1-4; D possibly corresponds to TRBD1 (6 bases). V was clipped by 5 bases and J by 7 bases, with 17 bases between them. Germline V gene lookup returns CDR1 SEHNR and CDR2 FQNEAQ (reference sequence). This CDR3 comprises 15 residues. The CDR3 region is CASSIQGSMAEKLFF. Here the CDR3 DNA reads TGTGCCAGCAGCATACAGGGATCTATGGCTGAAAAACTGTTTTTT.

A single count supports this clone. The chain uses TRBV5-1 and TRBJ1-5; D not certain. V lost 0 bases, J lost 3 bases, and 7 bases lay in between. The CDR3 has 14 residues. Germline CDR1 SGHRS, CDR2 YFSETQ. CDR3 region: CASSLDSPNQPQHF. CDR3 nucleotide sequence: TGCGCCAGCAGCTTGGACAGTCCCAATCAGCCCCAGCATTTT.

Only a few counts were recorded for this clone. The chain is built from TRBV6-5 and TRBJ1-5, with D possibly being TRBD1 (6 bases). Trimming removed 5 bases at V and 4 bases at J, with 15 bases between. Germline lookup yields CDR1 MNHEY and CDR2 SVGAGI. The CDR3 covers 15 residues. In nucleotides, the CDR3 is TGTGCCAGCAGTATTACCTCTCAGGGGAATCAGCCCCAGCATTTT. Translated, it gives CASSITSQGNQPQHF.

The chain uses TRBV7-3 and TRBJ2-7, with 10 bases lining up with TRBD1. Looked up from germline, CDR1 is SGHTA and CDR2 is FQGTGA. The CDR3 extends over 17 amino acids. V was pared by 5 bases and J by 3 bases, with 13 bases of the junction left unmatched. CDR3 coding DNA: TGTGCCAGCAGCCCCTGGGGTGGGAGGACAGGGGGCTACGAGCAGTACTTC. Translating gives CASSPWGGRTGGYEQYF.

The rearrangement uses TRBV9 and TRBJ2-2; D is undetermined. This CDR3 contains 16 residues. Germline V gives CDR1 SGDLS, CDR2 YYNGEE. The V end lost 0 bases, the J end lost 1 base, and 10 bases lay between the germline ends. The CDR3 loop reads CASSVAIYGNTGELFF. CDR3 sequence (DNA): TGTGCCAGCAGCGTAGCCATCTACGGGAACACCGGGGAGCTGTTTTTT.

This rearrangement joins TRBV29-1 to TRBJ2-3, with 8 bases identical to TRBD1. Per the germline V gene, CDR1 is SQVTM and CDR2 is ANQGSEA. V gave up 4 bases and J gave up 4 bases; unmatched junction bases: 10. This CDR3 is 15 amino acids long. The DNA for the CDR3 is TGCAGCGTTGGGACGGCAGGGGGCGTCGCAGATACGCAGTATTTT. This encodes CSVGTAGGVADTQYF.

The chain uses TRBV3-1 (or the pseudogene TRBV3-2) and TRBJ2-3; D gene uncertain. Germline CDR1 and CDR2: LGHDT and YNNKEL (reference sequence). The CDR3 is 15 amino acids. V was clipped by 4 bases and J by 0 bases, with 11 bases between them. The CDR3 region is CASSLSLVSTDTQYF. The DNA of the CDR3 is TGTGCCAGCAGCCTTAGCTTGGTAAGCACAGATACGCAGTATTTT.